This TCR beta chain was identified during a study of CD8 T cells in Susac syndrome. Random hexamers primed reverse transcription of about 0.5 to 1 ug RNA. TCRdb used MiXCR to reprocess the immunoSEQ multiplex PCR reads, holding one entry per CDR3 protein. This sample has about 94,000 distinct CDR3 sequences, with around 94% found just once. Germline V gene sequence: CDR1 SQVTM, CDR2 ANQGSEA. Germline trimming cut 1 base from V and 4 bases from J; bases unmatched to any gene: 4. This CDR3 has 14 residues. The chain carries TRBV29-1 and TRBJ1-2; TRBD1 matches 9 bases. This receptor was obtained from a human donor with Susac syndrome. Sequenced material: CD4+ T cells from PBMCs. The CDR3 nucleotides read TGCAGCGTTGAAGGACAGGGGGGCGGCTATGGCTACACCTTC. Translating it yields CSVEGQGGGYGYTF.